The 21 T cell receptor beta chains presented below share a single source sample, sequenced in a study of T cell repertoires in cytomegalovirus infection (dated 2019 in TCRdb). Which antigens these TCRs recognize remains unknown. The sequencer listed for this sample is Illumina HiSeq 1500. TCRdb reprocessed the public reads (quality trimming at Q25 with fastp, clone calling with MiXCR) and kept in-frame beta chains. Identical CDR3 proteins give one entry, which carries the most common genes and DNA. The sample yields tens of thousands of distinct CDR3 sequences; roughly 20% were counted once. Together, the top ten hold 55% to 65% of the sample. The treatment or condition label here, explained by the study, means: in vitro stimulation with specific CMV peptide epitopes to enrich CMV-specific T cells. The material sequenced was CD8+ T cells from cultured PBMCs, taken from culture after CMV antigen stimulation. These receptors all stem from a human donor in good health (CMV status not recorded). Some clones in this sample may be carry-over from other donors' samples.

The chain uses TRBV7-2 and TRBJ2-3, with D possibly matching TRBD2 (5 bases). Germline V gene data show CDR1 as SGHTA and CDR2 as FQGNSA. There are 14 residues in the CDR3. V was clipped by 2 bases and J by 5 bases, with 11 bases between them. CDR3 DNA sequence: TGTGCCAGCAGCTTAAGCGGCCGACGAGATACGCAGTATTTT. Translation: CASSLSGRRDTQYF.

This clonotype was seen only once. This sequence joins TRBV7-9 and TRBJ2-3, with D possibly matching TRBD1 (6 bases). CDR1 is SEHNR, CDR2 FQNEAQ, per germline (reference sequence). This CDR3 has 16 residues. V was cut by 1 base and J by 2 bases, with 13 bases left in between. The CDR3: CASSLGGTPVTDTQYF. The CDR3 DNA reads TGTGCCAGCAGCTTAGGAGGGACACCGGTCACAGATACGCAGTATTTT.

In its sample, this clonotype was seen many times. V and J are TRBV14 and TRBJ1-3; D remains ambiguous. The CDR3 loop spans 12 amino acids. Germline CDR1 and CDR2: SGHDN and FVKESK. The ends were cut back, 8 bases at V and 4 bases at J, with 9 bases in the middle. CDR3 sequence: CASATSGNTIYF. The DNA of the CDR3 is TGTGCCAGCGCAACGTCCGGAAACACCATATATTTT.

The rearrangement uses TRBV2 and TRBJ2-2; TRBD1 might be the D (5 bases). CDR1 and CDR2 (germline): SNHLY, FYNNEI. The CDR3 totals 15 residues. The V gene lost 4 bases and the J gene lost 0 bases, with 9 bases spanning the gap. CDR3 loop: CASSGDRANTGELFF. The CDR3 bases are TGTGCCAGCAGTGGTGACAGAGCGAACACCGGGGAGCTGTTTTTT.

The J gene is TRBJ2-7, the V gene TRBV28; D could derive from TRBD1 or TRBD2 (5 bases each). V was pared by 3 bases and J by 4 bases, with 22 bases between. This CDR3 spans 17 amino acids. CDR1 MDHEN and CDR2 SYDVKM come from the germline V gene. CDR3 sequence reads: CASSLGVRESLIYEQYF. Here the CDR3 DNA reads TGTGCCAGCAGTTTGGGGGTTCGAGAATCCTTAATTTACGAGCAGTACTTC.

V usage is TRBV11-2 and J usage is TRBJ2-7; a possible D gene is TRBD1 (5 bases). The CDR3 has 13 residues. From germline, CDR1 is SGHAT and CDR2 FQNNGV. Trimming cost V 6 bases and J 4 bases, with 13 bases left between them. The CDR3 reads CASSFGHLYEQYF. Written as DNA, the CDR3 is TGTGCCAGCAGTTTCGGACACCTATACGAGCAGTACTTC.

This clonotype came up a few times. This may arise from a read error, as a much more abundant clone is one base away. V and J are TRBV7-6 and TRBJ2-7; D is perhaps TRBD2 (5 bases). V lost 3 bases, J lost 4 bases, and 13 bases lay in between. This CDR3 region has 14 residues. Germline V gives CDR1 SGHVS, CDR2 FNYEAQ. The CDR3 region is CASSFGIGSYEQYF. The CDR3 nucleotides are TGTGCCAGCAGCTTCGGGATAGGGTCATACGAGCAGTACTTC.

This clonotype was seen only a few times. The chain joins TRBV7-2 to TRBJ1-2, with 7 bases lining up with TRBD1. Losses at the gene ends were 1 base for V and 6 bases for J; bases not matched to a gene: 8. The CDR3 extends over 15 amino acids. Germline V lookup: CDR1 SGHTA, CDR2 FQGNSA. The CDR3 DNA reads as TGTGCCAGCAGCTTAGTTCCAGGGGGGCAGAATGGCTACACCTTC. Its protein is CASSLVPGGQNGYTF. The entire variable domain, with the rest obtained from reference TRBV7-2 and TRBJ1-2, is as follows: GAGVSQSPSNKVTEKGKDVELRCDPISGHTALYWYRQSLGQGLEFLIYFQGNSAPDKSGLPSDRFSAERTGGSVSTLTIQRTQQEDSAVYLCASSLVPGGQNGYTFGSGTRLTVV.

V is TRBV12-3 or TRBV12-4 and J is TRBJ1-5; TRBD1 is a possible D gene (5 bases). The CDR3 length is 15 residues. V lost 3 bases, J lost 0 bases, and 9 bases lay in between. CDR3 amino acids: CASSLGQYSNQPQHF. DNA for the CDR3: TGTGCCAGCAGTTTGGGGCAGTATAGCAATCAGCCCCAGCATTTT.

V is TRBV2 and J is TRBJ2-7; a weak D match, TRBD1 (5 bases). CDR3 size: 16 residues. The ends were cut back, 1 base at V and 3 bases at J, with 16 bases in the middle. Per the germline V gene, CDR1 is SNHLY and CDR2 is FYNNEI. The CDR3 DNA follows: TGTGCCAGCAGTGAAGGGTCAGGGCCCTATTACTACGAGCAGTACTTC. The encoded protein is CASSEGSGPYYYEQYF.

This clonotype was seen a few times. The chain recombines TRBV7-8 with TRBJ2-7; D is ambiguous. V lost 2 bases to trimming and J lost 2 bases, with 10 bases between them. Germline lookup yields CDR1 SGHVS and CDR2 FQNEAQ. CDR3 size: 14 residues. The CDR3 reads CASSLIDSPYEQYF. In nucleotides, the CDR3 is TGTGCCAGCAGCTTAATAGACTCCCCCTACGAGCAGTACTTC.

The sample holds a few counts of this clonotype. The chain links TRBV5-1 to TRBJ2-7; TRBD1 agrees at 10 bases. This CDR3 region has 15 residues. V lost 2 bases and J lost 2; bases outside the gene matches: 4. Germline V gene lookup returns CDR1 SGHRS and CDR2 YFSETQ. CDR3 nucleotide sequence: TGCGCCAGCAGCTTTGGGACAGGGGACCCCTACGAGCAGTACTTC. The encoded protein is CASSFGTGDPYEQYF.

This clonotype was seen a few times. V usage is TRBV7-2 and J usage is TRBJ2-1; TRBD2 might be the D (6 bases). V was cut by 3 bases and J by 3 bases, with 21 bases left in between. Germline loops: CDR1 SGHTA, CDR2 FQGNSA. The CDR3 totals 18 residues. This chain's CDR3 is CASSFERVVAVIYNEQFF. The CDR3 DNA reads as TGTGCCAGCAGCTTTGAACGGGTGGTAGCGGTGATCTACAATGAGCAGTTCTTC.

This chain links TRBV7-9 with TRBJ2-1; no clear D gene. The CDR3 extends over 13 amino acids. Germline CDR1 and CDR2: SEHNR and FQNEAQ (reference sequence). V dropped 6 bases and J dropped 6 bases, with 12 bases sitting between them. The chain's CDR3 is CASRPTVLNEQFF. In DNA, the CDR3 is TGTGCCAGCAGACCGACTGTTCTCAATGAGCAGTTCTTC.

This chain connects TRBV7-2 to TRBJ2-1; 9 nucleotides line up with TRBD2. Unmatched junction bases numbered 5, after V lost 1 base and J lost 7 bases. In germline, CDR1 is SGHTA, CDR2 FQGNSA. This CDR3 comprises 15 residues. CDR3: CASSLDAGGRNEQFF. The CDR3 DNA reads TGTGCCAGCAGCTTAGACGCGGGAGGGCGAAATGAGCAGTTCTTC.

This clonotype was picked up a small number of times. This chain joins TRBV7-8 and TRBJ1-4; unclear D gene. With 5 bases removed from V and 0 bases from J, the gap between germline ends came to 10 bases. The CDR3 totals 15 residues. Per germline, CDR1 SGHVS and CDR2 FQNEAQ. The CDR3 loop reads CASSINSATNEKLFF. CDR3 DNA: TGTGCCAGCAGCATTAATTCTGCAACTAATGAAAAACTGTTTTTT.

This clonotype was found many times. The CDR3 DNA reads as TGCGCCAGCAGCCCCCTAGAAAACACCGGGGAGCTGTTTTTT. This sequence encodes CASSPLENTGELFF. The chain combines TRBV4-1 with TRBJ2-2; D is ambiguous. Trimming stripped 4 bases from V and 2 bases from J, with 8 bases between. This CDR3 spans 14 amino acids. Germline CDR1 reads MGHRA; CDR2 reads YSYEKL.

This clonotype was seen a few times. The rearrangement uses TRBV20-1 and TRBJ1-1; 7 positions agree with TRBD1. Trimming took 1 base from V and 1 from J; bases not matched to a gene: 6. Germline CDR1 DFQATT, CDR2 SNEGSKA (reference sequence). This CDR3 region has 15 residues. The CDR3 sequence is CSARGTQGRNTEAFF. The CDR3, as DNA: TGCAGTGCTAGAGGAACACAGGGGAGGAACACTGAAGCTTTCTTT.

This clonotype has only a few counts. CDR3 amino acids: CASSLSLRSSYNEQFF. The CDR3 DNA reads TGTGCCAGCAGTTTGTCTCTGCGGAGCTCCTACAATGAGCAGTTCTTC. The V call is TRBV27, the J call TRBJ2-1; D is uncertain. Germline CDR1 is MNHEY and CDR2 is SMNVEV (reference sequence). The V gene lost 3 bases and the J gene lost 0 bases, with 12 bases spanning the gap. The CDR3 is 16 residues long.

This clonotype has only a few counts. This rearrangement joins TRBV7-2 to TRBJ2-5, with TRBD2 matching 10 bases. This CDR3 is 14 amino acids long. The germline V gene encodes CDR1 SGHTA and CDR2 FQGNSA. V lost 4 bases and J lost 4; bases outside the gene matches: 3. For the CDR3, the DNA is TGTGCCAGCAGCTACACTAGCGGGGCAGAGACCCAGTACTTC. Its protein product is CASSYTSGAETQYF.

The chain recombines TRBV27 with TRBJ1-5; weak D call: TRBD1 (5 bases). Trimming pared 4 bases from V and 1 base from J, leaving 14 bases between. This CDR3 is 16 amino acids long. Germline CDR1 reads MNHEY; CDR2 reads SMNVEV (reference sequence). The CDR3: CASSSTEDGSNQPQHF. CDR3 nucleotides: TGTGCCAGCAGTTCGACAGAGGATGGGAGCAATCAGCCCCAGCATTTT.